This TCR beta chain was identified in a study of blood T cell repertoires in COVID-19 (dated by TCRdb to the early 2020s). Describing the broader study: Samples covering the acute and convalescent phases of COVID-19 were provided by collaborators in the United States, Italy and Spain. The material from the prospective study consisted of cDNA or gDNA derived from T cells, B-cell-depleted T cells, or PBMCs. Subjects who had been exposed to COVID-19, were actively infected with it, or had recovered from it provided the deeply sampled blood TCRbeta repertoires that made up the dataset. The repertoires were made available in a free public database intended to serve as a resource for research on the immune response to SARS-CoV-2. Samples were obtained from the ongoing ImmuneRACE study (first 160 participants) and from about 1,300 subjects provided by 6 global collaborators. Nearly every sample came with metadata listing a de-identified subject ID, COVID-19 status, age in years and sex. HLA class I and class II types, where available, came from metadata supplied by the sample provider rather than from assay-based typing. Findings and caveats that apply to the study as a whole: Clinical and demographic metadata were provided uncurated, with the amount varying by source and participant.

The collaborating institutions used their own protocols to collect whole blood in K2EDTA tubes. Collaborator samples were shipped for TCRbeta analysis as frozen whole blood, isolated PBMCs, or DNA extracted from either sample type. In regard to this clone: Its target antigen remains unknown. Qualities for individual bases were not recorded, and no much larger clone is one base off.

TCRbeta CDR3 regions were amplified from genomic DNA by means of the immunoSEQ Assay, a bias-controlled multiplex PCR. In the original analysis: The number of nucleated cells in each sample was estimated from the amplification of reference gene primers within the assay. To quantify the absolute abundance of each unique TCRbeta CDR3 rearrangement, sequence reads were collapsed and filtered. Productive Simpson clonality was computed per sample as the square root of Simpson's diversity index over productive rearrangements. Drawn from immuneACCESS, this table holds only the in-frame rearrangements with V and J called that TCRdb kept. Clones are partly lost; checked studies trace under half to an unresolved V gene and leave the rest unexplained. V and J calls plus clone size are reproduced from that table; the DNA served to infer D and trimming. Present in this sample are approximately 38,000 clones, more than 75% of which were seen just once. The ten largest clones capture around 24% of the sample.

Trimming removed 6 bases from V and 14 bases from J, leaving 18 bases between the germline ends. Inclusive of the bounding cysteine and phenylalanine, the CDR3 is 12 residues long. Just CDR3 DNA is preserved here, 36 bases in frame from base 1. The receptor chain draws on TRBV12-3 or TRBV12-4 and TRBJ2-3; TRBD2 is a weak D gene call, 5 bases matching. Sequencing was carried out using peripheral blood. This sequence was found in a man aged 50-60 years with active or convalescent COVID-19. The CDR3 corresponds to CASSLLAYLRYF. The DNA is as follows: TGTGCCAGCAGCCTTCTAGCCTATCTCAGGTATTTT.